A selection of T cell receptor beta chains follows, all from one sample in a study of shared clonotypes between healthy human individuals. Libraries were prepared by immunoSEQ multiplex PCR; TCRdb keeps only in-frame clonotypes and omits some of them. This sample carries roughly 1.5 million clones, nearly 99% of them seen once, and the ten largest clones take about 0.45%. Sequencing was done on a sample of naive CD4+ T cells sorted from blood. These receptors were obtained from a man aged 25 to 40 in good health. Both conserved end residues are part of each CDR3. D genes are given only for firm matches. Some rows have no size entry. The others give once, few or many, or a class for an expanded clone.

J | V | size | D | DNA | CDR3
TRBJ2-1 | TRBV5-4 | . | TRBD1 | TGTGCCAGCAGTTCGGGCCGGGACAGGGAGATGAATGAGCAGTTCTTC | CASSSGRDREMNEQFF
TRBJ1-3 | TRBV5-6 | once | TRBD1 | TGTGCCAGCAGCTTTTGGGATATGGACAGGGCTGGAAACACCATATATTTT | CASSFWDMDRAGNTIYF
TRBJ2-3 | TRBV7-2 | . | TRBD2 | TGTGCCAGCAGTCTAAGGGGGGCTAGCGGGACACCAGATACGCAGTATTTT | CASSLRGASGTPDTQYF
TRBJ2-1 | TRBV28 | once | TRBD1 | TGTGCCAGCAGCGGAGGACAGGGGCGGTACTACAATGAGCAGTTCTTC | CASSGGQGRYYNEQFF
TRBJ2-3 | TRBV7-2 | . | . | TGTGCCAGCAGCTTAGCGCCCCAGCGTCGCACAGATACGCAGTATTTT | CASSLAPQRRTDTQYF
TRBJ2-1 | TRBV5-4 | . | . | TGTGCCAGCAGCCGGGCAGTAGGTGAGCAGTTCTTC | CASSRAVGEQFF
TRBJ2-7 | TRBV7-7 | . | TRBD2 | TGTGCTAGCAGCCTAGCGGGACCCTCCTACGAGCAGTACTTC | CASSLAGPSYEQYF
TRBJ2-1 | TRBV29-1 | . | . | TGCAGCGCTATAGATGACAGGCGCAATGAGCAGTTCTTC | CSAIDDRRNEQFF
TRBJ1-2 | TRBV2 | once | . | TGTGCCAGCAGTGACAGGTTCCCCCTTCTCGAGGGCTACACCTTC | CASSDRFPLLEGYTF
TRBJ2-1 | TRBV9 | . | TRBD2 | TGTGCCAGCAGCGTAGATAAAGCGGGAACCTACAATGAGCAGTTCTTC | CASSVDKAGTYNEQFF
TRBJ2-7 | TRBV28 | . | . | TGTGCCAGCAGGCCCCCCTCACCCTACGAGCAGTACTTC | CASRPPSPYEQYF
TRBJ2-7 | TRBV18 | . | . | TGTGCCAGCTCACCCTGGGGGGTGCGGGACAACTCCTACGAGCAGTACTTC | CASSPWGVRDNSYEQYF
TRBJ2-5 | TRBV15 | . | . | TGTGCCACCAGCAGGGAGGTATCAGAGACCCAGTACTTC | CATSREVSETQYF
TRBJ2-5 | TRBV25-1 | . | . | TGTGCCAGCAGTGTAGAAGAGACCCAGTACTTC | CASSVEETQYF
TRBJ2-7 | TRBV9 | . | TRBD1 | TGTGCCAGCAGCCAGGGACAGACTAAATCCTACGAGCAGTACTTC | CASSQGQTKSYEQYF
TRBJ2-3 | TRBV25-1 | . | . | TGTGCCAGCAGTGGATATCAGGGTATCACAGATACGCAGTATTTT | CASSGYQGITDTQYF
TRBJ2-7 | TRBV5-1 | . | . | TGCGCCAGCAGCTCCAAAGATGGGCAGGGCTCCTACGAGCAGTACTTC | CASSSKDGQGSYEQYF
TRBJ2-7 | TRBV9 | . | TRBD2 | TGTGCCAGCAGCGTAGAGAGCGGGGGGAGGTCCTACGAGCAGTACTTC | CASSVESGGRSYEQYF
TRBJ2-3 | TRBV18 | . | . | TGTGCCAGCTCAGTCAACGTGGGCCAGAGCACAGATACGCAGTATTTT | CASSVNVGQSTDTQYF
TRBJ2-6 | TRBV4-3 | . | . | TGCGCCAGCAGCCAGGTCTCGGGGCCCTCCAACTCTGGGGCCAACGTCCTGACTTTC | CASSQVSGPSNSGANVLTF